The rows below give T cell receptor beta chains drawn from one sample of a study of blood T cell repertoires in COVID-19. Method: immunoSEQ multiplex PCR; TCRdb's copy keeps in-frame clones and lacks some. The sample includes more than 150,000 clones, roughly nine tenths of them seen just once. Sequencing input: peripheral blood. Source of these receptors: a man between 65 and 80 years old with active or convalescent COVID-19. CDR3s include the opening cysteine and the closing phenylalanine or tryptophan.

CATSRGSGGGYNEQFF,16,TRBV15,TRBJ2-1
CASREGGADHQPQHF,15,TRBV7-9,TRBJ1-5
CASSLAVWANTEAFF,15,TRBV7-9,TRBJ1-1
CASSRRGYGDTEAFF,15,TRBV19,TRBJ1-1
CASNPTQGIAGNQPQHF,17,TRBV28,TRBJ1-5
CASSPPTTGGLSEKLFF,17,TRBV18,TRBJ1-4
CAGGQNYGYTF,11,TRBV28,TRBJ1-2
CASTRGNYGYTF,12,TRBV25-1,TRBJ1-2
CASSRGDQPQHF,12,TRBV19,TRBJ1-5
CASSLSSGGNKHGYTF,16,TRBV5-1,TRBJ1-2
CASRTGDMRAGELFF,15,TRBV28,TRBJ2-2
CASSPGNEQFF,11,TRBV10-2,TRBJ2-1
CASSFRQVTSGLQETQYF,18,TRBV28,TRBJ2-5
CASSQDPQGSPYNEQFF,17,TRBV4-3,TRBJ2-1
CASSGQTGESYNEQFF,16,TRBV6-1,TRBJ2-1
CASSSHAVGRGLSAGELFF,19,TRBV9,TRBJ2-2
CASSPSITDYEQYF,14,TRBV18,TRBJ2-7
CASSTRQGNSPLHF,14,TRBV9,TRBJ1-6
CATSDPSGSSYNEQFF,16,TRBV24-1,TRBJ2-1
CASSSAGTSGSLSYNEQFF,19,TRBV19,TRBJ2-1
CASSARQDSQNEKLFF,16,TRBV25-1,TRBJ1-4
CASSPGTGGFNEQFF,15,TRBV18,TRBJ2-1
CASSRLAGGRGETQYF,16,TRBV5-4,TRBJ2-5
CASSTPPAGELFF,13,TRBV28,TRBJ2-2
CASSPEASGNYGYTF,15,TRBV4-1,TRBJ1-2
CASIAGGGHEQYF,13,TRBV2,TRBJ2-7
CSARGGDGYTF,11,TRBV20-1,TRBJ1-2
CASSFGQGEGYGYTF,15,TRBV9,TRBJ1-2
CASRGQPNTEAFF,13,TRBV9,TRBJ1-1
CASSLSPTGGNYEQYF,16,TRBV28,TRBJ2-7
CASRRASGNNEQFF,14,TRBV27,TRBJ2-1
CATSMTLYGGEKLFF,15,TRBV15,TRBJ1-4
CASSRAGTKNNEQFF,15,TRBV7-3,TRBJ2-1
CAWTGGNTEAFF,12,TRBV30,TRBJ1-1